The TCR beta chain described here comes from a study of vaccination and CD4 T cells after COVID-19. For the study at large: The post-vaccine samples came a median about 70 days after dose two (range 14 to 241). Overlapping peptides covering the spike proteins of SARS-CoV-2, HCoV-NL63, HCoV-OC43 and HCoV-229E were added to stimulate cells. Control cultures, each given a CEFX pool, an HIV-1 Nef pool, or no peptide, were included.

Sequenced with the Oncomine TCR Beta short-read assay was DNA taken from cultured CD4+ T cells. TCRdb recomputed calls from the PCR reads with MiXCR, one row per CDR3 protein. This table holds some 11,000 distinct CDR3 sequences, 25% found once. Specified treatment: approximately nine-day PBMC culture with coronavirus spike peptide pools or control peptides (ViraFEST assay). This clonotype was detected only a few times. Its antigen remains unidentified. Source: CD4+ T cells from blood, cultured in vitro, taken after SARS-CoV-2 vaccination. The clonotype originates from a human donor who had recovered from COVID-19.

The CDR3 here is CSASVTYEQYF. The DNA for the CDR3 is TGCAGTGCTAGCGTCACCTACGAGCAGTACTTC. J is TRBJ2-7 and V is TRBV20-1; D not certain. V lost 3 bases, J lost 2 bases, and 5 bases lay in between. The germline gives CDR1 DFQATT, CDR2 SNEGSKA (reference sequence). The CDR3 covers 11 residues.